This passage covers 27 T cell receptor beta chains from one sample sequenced in a study of graft-versus-host responses after intestinal transplantation (dated by TCRdb to the early 2020s). The library was produced with the immunoSEQ multiplex PCR assay. TCRdb retrieved this table from immuneACCESS and kept in-frame rearrangements only. Not all clones are present; in checked studies, unresolved V genes account for under half, and no reason is known for the remainder. The sample includes tens of thousands of clones, with 92% observed a single time. The ten most abundant clones make up around 7.1% of the sample. The sequencing here drew on bone marrow, taken 700 to 850 days after intestinal transplantation. These receptor sequences come from a human patient who received an intestinal transplant, so some T cells may come from the graft donor.

The chain is built from TRBV18 and TRBJ2-1; D possibly corresponds to TRBD2 (5 bases). V was trimmed by 6 bases and J by 10 bases, leaving 10 bases between them. The CDR3 length is 11 residues. The germline gives CDR1 KGHSH, CDR2 LQKENI. CDR3 loop: CASSGRAEQFF. The CDR3 DNA is TGTGCCAGCTCCGGGCGGGCAGAGCAGTTCTTC.

This chain links TRBV6-5 with TRBJ1-2, with D perhaps TRBD1 (5 bases). Trimming stripped 2 bases from V and 8 bases from J, with 12 bases between. CDR1 is MNHEY and CDR2 is SVGAGI in the germline V gene. The CDR3 consists of 13 residues. The CDR3: CASSYGQGGGYTF. The DNA of the CDR3 is TGTGCCAGCAGTTACGGGCAGGGCGGCGGCTACACCTTC.

The gene calls are TRBV11-3 and TRBJ2-5, with D perhaps TRBD2 (5 bases). Trimming left V 5 bases short and J 3 bases short, with 16 bases between. The CDR3 has 15 amino acids. Germline CDR1 and CDR2: SGHNT and YENEEA. CDR3 residues: CASSRRGGLEETQYF. DNA for the CDR3: TGTGCCAGCAGCCGCCGCGGCGGGTTAGAAGAGACCCAGTACTTC.

The rearrangement links TRBV28 to TRBJ2-7, with 14 bases lining up with TRBD2. Germline V lookup: CDR1 MDHEN, CDR2 SYDVKM. Trimming took 3 bases from V and 0 from J; bases not matched to a gene: 4. This CDR3 contains 17 residues. The CDR3 DNA reads TGTGCCAGCAGTTTGGATGGGACTAGCGGGAGCTCCTACGAGCAGTACTTC. It codes for CASSLDGTSGSSYEQYF. Using reference TRBV28 and TRBJ2-7 for the parts outside the CDR3, the full variable domain is DVKVTQSSRYLVKRTGEKVFLECVQDMDHENMFWYRQDPGLGLRLIYFSYDVKMKEKGDIPEGYSVSREKKERFSLILESASTNQTSMYLCASSLDGTSGSSYEQYFGPGTRLTVT.

V gene TRBV28 combines with J gene TRBJ2-7; D perhaps matches TRBD1 (6 bases). Germline CDR1 MDHEN, CDR2 SYDVKM. The V end was cut by 6 bases, the J end by 6 bases, with 18 bases between. This CDR3 region has 14 residues. For the CDR3, the DNA is TGTGCCAGCAGCCTACAGGGTGCTTCGGTCGAGCAGTACTTC. This sequence encodes CASSLQGASVEQYF.

The V call is TRBV7-9, the J call TRBJ1-4; D not certain. Germline V CDR1 and CDR2: SEHNR, FQNEAQ (reference sequence). The CDR3 is 14 residues long. Trimming took off 5 bases at V and 8 bases at J, with 15 bases between the two ends. CDR3 residues: CASSPRTGEEKLFF. CDR3 bases: TGTGCCAGCAGCCCTCGGACTGGTGAGGAAAAACTGTTTTTT.

The rearrangement uses TRBV29-1 and TRBJ1-2, with D uncertain. This CDR3 is 11 amino acids long. The germline gives CDR1 SQVTM, CDR2 ANQGSEA. V lost 6 bases and J 5 bases, leaving 10 bases between the germline ends. CDR3 coding DNA: TGCAGCGTGACCGGGAAATATGGCTACACCTTC. Translated: CSVTGKYGYTF. Full variable domain (rest looked up from reference TRBV29-1 and TRBJ1-2): SAVISQKPSRDICQRGTSLTIQCQVDSQVTMMFWYRQQPGQSLTLIATANQGSEATYESGFVIDKFPISRPNLTFSTLTVSNMSPEDSSIYLCSVTGKYGYTFGSGTRLTVV.

V is TRBV9 and J is TRBJ1-1; 7 bases line up with TRBD1. CDR1 is SGDLS and CDR2 is YYNGEE in the germline V gene. Trimming took 4 bases from V and 2 from J; bases not matched to a gene: 14. The CDR3 loop spans 17 amino acids. CDR3: CASSPYDRVKFNTEAFF. The CDR3, as DNA: TGTGCCAGCAGCCCCTATGACAGGGTTAAGTTTAACACTGAAGCTTTCTTT.

The CDR3 nucleotides read TGTGCCAGTAGTTTCGCCGGGTCTCCGCAGGCACCCCTCCACTTT. Translated, it gives CASSFAGSPQAPLHF. J is TRBJ1-6 and V is TRBV19; no reliable D call. Germline CDR1 LNHDA, CDR2 SQIVND (reference sequence). The CDR3 covers 15 residues. Between the trimmed V and J ends, which lost 5 bases and 11 bases, there was a span of 19 bases.

The chain combines TRBV30 with TRBJ2-6, with D possibly being TRBD1 (6 bases). This CDR3 comprises 19 residues. V dropped 4 bases and J dropped 2 bases, with 24 bases sitting between them. Germline loops: CDR1 GTSNPN, CDR2 SVGIG (reference sequence). Here the CDR3 DNA reads TGTGCCTGGATCTGGGGACAAGGAGAACTCCCACCTGGGGCCAACGTCCTGACTTTC. Its translation: CAWIWGQGELPPGANVLTF.

This clone has a handful of counts. This chain connects TRBV6-5 to TRBJ1-2; D perhaps matches TRBD1 (6 bases). The V end was cut by 6 bases, the J end by 7 bases, with 9 bases between. Germline V gene lookup returns CDR1 MNHEY and CDR2 SVGAGI. There are 11 residues in the CDR3. The DNA for the CDR3 is TGTGCCAGCAGCCCAGGGGTTGGCTACACCTTC. Protein sequence: CASSPGVGYTF.

The V and J genes are TRBV5-1 and TRBJ2-7; a weak D match, TRBD2 (5 bases). V lost 4 bases and J lost 3, with 14 bases in between. The CDR3 is 14 residues long. CDR1 is SGHRS and CDR2 is YFSETQ in the germline V gene. The CDR3 reads CASSGTSRVYEQYF. The CDR3 coding sequence is TGCGCCAGCAGCGGAACTAGTAGGGTCTACGAGCAGTACTTC.

The chain uses TRBV28 and TRBJ2-1; 12 positions agree with TRBD2. Per germline, CDR1 MDHEN and CDR2 SYDVKM. This CDR3 region has 14 residues. J was trimmed by 9 bases and V by 5 bases; bases with no gene match: 5. The CDR3 spells CASSRLAGVIEQFF. In DNA, the CDR3 is TGTGCCAGCAGTAGACTAGCGGGAGTCATTGAGCAGTTCTTC.

The chain couples TRBV7-3 to TRBJ2-3; D unclear. Germline V gene data show CDR1 as SGHTA and CDR2 as FQGTGA. V was pared by 5 bases and J by 0 bases, with 3 bases between. The CDR3 runs to 12 residues. As DNA, the CDR3 is TGTGCCAGCAGCGCCAGCACAGATACGCAGTATTTT. It translates to CASSASTDTQYF. Full variable domain (missing parts from reference TRBV7-3 and TRBJ2-3): GAGVSQTPSNKVTEKGKYVELRCDPISGHTALYWYRQSLGQGPEFLIYFQGTGAADDSGLPNDRFFAVRPEGSVSTLKIQRTERGDSAVYLCASSASTDTQYFGPGTRLTVL.

The rearrangement uses TRBV6-1 and TRBJ1-2, with a weak D call TRBD1 (6 bases). The CDR3 is made up of 14 amino acids. Trimming left V 6 bases short and J 11 bases short, with 22 bases between. CDR1 is MNHNS and CDR2 is SASEGT in the germline V gene. The CDR3 sequence is CASRDYRETLSYTF. CDR3 sequence (DNA): TGTGCCAGCAGGGATTACAGGGAAACTCTATCTTACACCTTC.

The chain uses TRBV6-5 and TRBJ1-4; D unresolved. V was cut by 5 bases and J by 4 bases, with 11 bases left in between. The CDR3 has 14 residues. Germline V gene data show CDR1 as MNHEY and CDR2 as SVGAGI. As DNA, the CDR3 is TGTGCCAGCAGTCCGGACTGGAATAATGAAAAACTGTTTTTT. Its translation: CASSPDWNNEKLFF.

The chain joins TRBV7-9 to TRBJ2-3; 7 bases match TRBD1. The V segment lost 1 base and the J segment 1 base; nucleotides outside the gene matches: 5. Germline CDR1 and CDR2: SEHNR and FQNEAQ (reference sequence). There are 16 residues in the CDR3. CDR3 residues: CASSLERGRRTDTQYF. DNA of the CDR3: TGTGCCAGCAGCTTAGAAAGGGGGCGTCGCACAGATACGCAGTATTTT.

The V gene is TRBV5-4, the J gene TRBJ2-3; tentatively, D is TRBD1 (6 bases). The V end lost 0 bases, the J end lost 2 bases, and 22 bases lay between the germline ends. There are 19 residues in the CDR3. Germline CDR1 reads SGHNT; CDR2 reads YYREEE (reference sequence). The chain's CDR3 is CASSLEAPGHALTTDTQYF. The CDR3 DNA reads TGTGCCAGCAGCTTGGAAGCCCCGGGACACGCCCTTACCACAGATACGCAGTATTTT.

This chain links TRBV18 with TRBJ1-5; weak D call: TRBD1 (5 bases). CDR3 length: 13 amino acids. With 6 bases removed from V and 5 bases from J, the gap between germline ends came to 11 bases. In germline, CDR1 is KGHSH, CDR2 LQKENI. CDR3 residues: CASSRRGDQPQHF. CDR3 coding DNA: TGTGCCAGCTCGCGGAGAGGGGATCAGCCCCAGCATTTT. The variable domain in full, completed from reference TRBV18 and TRBJ1-5, reads NAGVMQNPRHLVRRRGQEARLRCSPMKGHSHVYWYRQLPEEGLKFMVYLQKENIIDESGMPKERFSAEFPKEGPSILRIQQVVRGDSAAYFCASSRRGDQPQHFGDGTRLSIL.

In the case of this clone: Relative to the germline gene, one junction end is altered; a read error may explain this. The chain carries TRBV11-2 and TRBJ2-5; TRBD1 aligns across 8 bases. This CDR3 region has 16 residues. Germline V gene lookup returns CDR1 SGHAT and CDR2 FQNNGV. CDR3 loop: CASSSTAGGGQGTQYF. As DNA, the CDR3 is TGTGCCAGCAGCTCAACAGCAGGGGGCGGCCAAGGGACCCAGTACTTC.

The chain links TRBV6-5 to TRBJ1-1; D not resolved. The germline CDR1 and CDR2 sequences are MNHEY and SVGAGI. The CDR3 consists of 15 residues. V lost 8 bases, J lost 0 bases, and 16 bases lay in between. CDR3: CASSWIDEMNTEAFF. DNA for the CDR3: TGTGCCAGCTCATGGATAGACGAGATGAACACTGAAGCTTTCTTT.

This rearrangement joins TRBV2 to TRBJ1-2; D gene uncertain. This CDR3 has 13 residues. The V and J ends lost 5 bases and 5 bases respectively, with 12 bases between them. Germline-derived CDR1 and CDR2 are SNHLY and FYNNEI. The CDR3 DNA sequence: TGTGCCAGCAGTCCAAGCACAGCGTATGGCTACACCTTC. Translated: CASSPSTAYGYTF.

This clone appeared once. V and J are TRBV12-5 and TRBJ2-4; weak D call: TRBD1 (7 bases). The CDR3 length is 14 residues. Germline V gives CDR1 LGHNT, CDR2 FRNRAP. With 7 bases removed from V and 0 bases from J, the gap between germline ends came to 10 bases. The CDR3 region is CASAGGLAKNIQYF. The CDR3 nucleotides are TGTGCTAGTGCAGGGGGGCTAGCCAAAAACATTCAGTACTTC.

The chain recombines TRBV5-4 with TRBJ2-3; D may match TRBD1 or TRBD2 (5 bases each). This CDR3 spans 16 amino acids. Germline CDR1 reads SGHNT; CDR2 reads YYREEE (reference sequence). V lost 2 bases, J lost 6 bases, and 19 bases lay in between. DNA for the CDR3: TGTGCCAGCAGCTTTTCGCAATGGGAGTGGGGGGATACGCAGTATTTT. Protein sequence: CASSFSQWEWGDTQYF.

The J gene is TRBJ2-1, the V gene TRBV6-6; 8 bases are a match to TRBD1. Germline CDR1 MNHNY, CDR2 SVGAGI (reference sequence). J gave up 13 bases and V 10 bases, and 21 bases lay outside the gene matches. The CDR3 contains 15 residues. The CDR3 DNA reads as TGTGCCACCGATCCTACCGGGACAGGAGTCCTTCGTCAGTTCTTC. It codes for CATDPTGTGVLRQFF.

The rearrangement links TRBV7-9 to TRBJ2-7; 8 bases line up with TRBD1. Unmatched junction bases numbered 13, after V lost 5 bases and J lost 4 bases. CDR3 length equals 16 residues. The germline CDR1 and CDR2 sequences are SEHNR and FQNEAQ (reference sequence). The CDR3 sequence is CASSRNARGQGYEQYF. The CDR3 DNA follows: TGTGCCAGCAGCCGAAACGCCCGTGGACAGGGTTACGAGCAGTACTTC. The full variable domain, rest sourced from reference TRBV7-9 and TRBJ2-7, is DTGVSQNPRHKITKRGQNVTFRCDPISEHNRLYWYRQTLGQGPEFLTYFQNEAQLEKSRLLSDRFSAERPKGSFSTLEIQRTEQGDSAMYLCASSRNARGQGYEQYFGPGTRLTVT.

CDR3 amino acids: CASSLVAGARGYTF. CDR3 nucleotide sequence: TGTGCCAGCAGCTTAGTGGCAGGGGCGCGGGGCTACACCTTC. The chain has TRBV7-9 and TRBJ1-2; maybe TRBD1 (6 bases). Between the trimmed V and J ends, which lost 1 base and 8 bases, there was a span of 14 bases. This CDR3 has 14 amino acids. Germline V gene data show CDR1 as SEHNR and CDR2 as FQNEAQ (reference sequence).